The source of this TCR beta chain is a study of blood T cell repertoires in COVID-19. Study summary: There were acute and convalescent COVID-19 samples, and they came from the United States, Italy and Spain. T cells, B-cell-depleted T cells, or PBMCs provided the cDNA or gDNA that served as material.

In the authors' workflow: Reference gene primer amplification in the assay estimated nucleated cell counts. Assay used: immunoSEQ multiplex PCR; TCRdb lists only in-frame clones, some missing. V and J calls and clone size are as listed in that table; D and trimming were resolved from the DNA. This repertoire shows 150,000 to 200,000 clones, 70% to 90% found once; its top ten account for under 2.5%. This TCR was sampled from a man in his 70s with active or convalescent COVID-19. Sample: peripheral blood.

The CDR3 region is CASSPTGGRGYEQYF. As DNA, the CDR3 is TGCGCCAGCAGCCCCACGGGCGGGAGAGGCTACGAGCAGTACTTC. V and J are TRBV5-1 and TRBJ2-7; 7 bases map to TRBD2. The CDR3 extends over 15 amino acids. The germline gives CDR1 SGHRS, CDR2 YFSETQ. With 4 bases clipped from V and 3 bases from J, the junction kept 10 bases outside the gene matches.